A selection of T cell receptor beta chains follows, all from one sample in a study of blood T cell repertoires in COVID-19. TCRdb's copy holds only in-frame clones and misses some; the assay was immunoSEQ multiplex PCR. The table lists roughly 400,000 clones, more than 85% of them singletons. Sample: PBMCs or T cells enriched from blood (not recorded which). These receptors were obtained from a woman aged 40 to 50 who had been exposed to COVID-19. CDR3s leave out the opening cysteine and the closing phenylalanine or tryptophan. The order of the fields is V gene, J gene, CDR3 protein.

TRBV4-1,TRBJ2-5,ASSQDWRRMSGEETQY
TRBV7-6,TRBJ2-3,ASSLGFGVETDSTDTQY
TRBV5-6,TRBJ1-5,ASSLKGYNQPQH
TRBV30,TRBJ1-3,AWREGNTIY
TRBV3-1/TRBV3-2,TRBJ2-1,ASSQGERLGEQF
TRBV12-1,TRBJ1-5,ASSARGQFGGCRVSNQPQH
TRBV18,TRBJ1-3,ASSRNRDSGNTIY
TRBV5-1,TRBJ2-7,ASSLTSTSGRDEQY
TRBV3-1/TRBV3-2,TRBJ2-1,ASSQVGGRNEQF
TRBV30,TRBJ2-2,AWTVVAGRGELF
TRBV5-8,TRBJ2-7,ASSFQGVSSYEQY
TRBV10-2,TRBJ1-2,ASSEDWQIANYGYT
TRBV12-5,TRBJ2-1,ASGLVHGGDGDEQF
TRBV15,TRBJ1-2,ATSRGEGGQGIYGYT
TRBV3-1/TRBV3-2,TRBJ2-1,ASRTGVNHEQF
TRBV20-1,TRBJ1-1,SALLGGEAF
TRBV5-6,TRBJ2-7,ASNVAGGEQY
TRBV6-5,TRBJ2-3,ASSYSTDNTQY
TRBV9,TRBJ1-4,ASSVDEGREKLF
TRBV11-2,TRBJ2-7,ASSLNSGTPYEQY
TRBV3-1/TRBV3-2,TRBJ2-1,ASSPHTGNEQF
TRBV3-1/TRBV3-2,TRBJ2-1,ASSLDNEQF
TRBV28,TRBJ2-7,ASSWDSRYEQY
TRBV15,TRBJ1-2,ATSRIRQPLANYGYT
TRBV12-5,TRBJ2-1,ASGSNLAGDNEQF
TRBV7-8,TRBJ2-1,ASSPAAGVLTYNEQF
TRBV6-5,TRBJ2-1,ASTPGTSGAYEQF
TRBV27,TRBJ2-5,ASIGHNQETQY
TRBV2,TRBJ1-2,ASSPGGSNYGYT